Shown below are 10 T cell receptor beta chains from a single sample sequenced in a study of blood T cell repertoires in COVID-19. This table comes from immunoSEQ multiplex PCR, and its TCRdb copy is limited to in-frame clones, with some not included. This sample has approximately 89,000 clones, with nearly 90% found just once. Source material: peripheral blood. The receptors were gathered from a man aged 65-85 years with acute or convalescent COVID-19.

The chain joins TRBV5-1 to TRBJ2-1, with D maybe TRBD1 (5 bases). CDR1 and CDR2 (germline): SGHRS, YFSETQ. The CDR3 length is 14 residues. V was clipped by 5 bases and J by 0 bases, with 9 bases between them. In DNA form, the CDR3 reads TGCGCCAGCAGTAAAGACAGCTCCTACAATGAGCAGTTCTTC. It translates to CASSKDSSYNEQFF.

This clone was counted once. This chain links TRBV27 with TRBJ1-4, with D perhaps matching TRBD1 (5 bases). There are 14 residues in the CDR3. Trimming removed 5 bases at V and 1 base at J, with 8 bases between. Germline CDR1 and CDR2: MNHEY and SMNVEV (reference sequence). DNA of the CDR3: TGTGCCAGCAGTCGTAGGGGAACTAATGAAAAACTGTTTTTT. Its translation: CASSRRGTNEKLFF.

The chain recombines TRBV27 with TRBJ2-2, with 8 bases matching TRBD1. V gave up 8 bases and J gave up 3 bases; unmatched junction bases: 5. The CDR3 is made up of 14 amino acids. Germline V gene sequence: CDR1 MNHEY, CDR2 SMNVEV (reference sequence). The CDR3 loop is CASSRQGYTGELFF. DNA of the CDR3: TGTGCCAGCTCTCGACAGGGGTACACCGGGGAGCTGTTTTTT.

This clone is a singleton in its sample. V is TRBV6-4 and J is TRBJ2-7, with D tentatively TRBD1 (5 bases). Trimming removed 11 bases at V and 2 bases at J, with 13 bases between. This CDR3 comprises 12 residues. Germline-derived CDR1 and CDR2 are MRHNA and SNTAGT. This chain's CDR3 is CALAQAAYEQYV. The CDR3 nucleotides are TGTGCCCTGGCACAGGCTGCCTACGAGCAGTACGTC.

This rearrangement joins TRBV6-5 to TRBJ2-3; no definite D call. Germline-derived CDR1 and CDR2 are MNHEY and SVGAGI. V was cut by 2 bases and J by 6 bases, with 6 bases left in between. The CDR3 extends over 12 amino acids. The CDR3 protein is CASSYPGDTQYF. The CDR3 DNA is TGTGCCAGCAGTTACCCCGGGGATACGCAGTATTTT.

This chain links TRBV19 with TRBJ1-5; a weak D match, TRBD1 (6 bases). The ends were cut back, 5 bases at V and 6 bases at J, with 11 bases in the middle. This CDR3 spans 13 amino acids. The germline V gene encodes CDR1 LNHDA and CDR2 SQIVND (reference sequence). The DNA for the CDR3 is TGTGCCAGTAGTGAGAAACAGGGTCAGCCCCAGCATTTT. Translated, it gives CASSEKQGQPQHF.

This chain connects TRBV19 to TRBJ2-2; 8 bases are a match to TRBD1. This CDR3 spans 14 amino acids. V was clipped by 6 bases and J by 7 bases; unmatched bases: 7. Per the germline V gene, CDR1 is LNHDA and CDR2 is SQIVND (reference sequence). In DNA form, the CDR3 reads TGTGCCAGTAGGAGTACAGGGGGTATCGGGGAGCTGTTTTTT. Protein: CASRSTGGIGELFF.

CDR3 in amino acids: CASSHGQGAGAEAFF. The CDR3 DNA follows: TGTGCCAGCAGCCACGGACAGGGGGCGGGGGCTGAAGCTTTCTTT. This chain joins TRBV7-9 and TRBJ1-1; 11 positions agree with TRBD1. Germline CDR1 reads SEHNR; CDR2 reads FQNEAQ (reference sequence). The CDR3 covers 15 residues. Trimming took 5 bases from V and 6 from J; bases not matched to a gene: 8.

The V gene is TRBV7-9, the J gene TRBJ2-3, with 7 bases lining up with TRBD2. Germline lookup yields CDR1 SEHNR and CDR2 FQNEAQ (reference sequence). The CDR3 loop spans 16 amino acids. Trimming at V came to 1 base and at J to 4 bases, leaving 8 bases not matched to a gene. The CDR3 sequence: CASSLGSVAGSDTQYF. CDR3 DNA sequence: TGTGCCAGCAGCTTAGGGTCGGTAGCGGGTTCAGATACGCAGTATTTT.

The chain combines TRBV28 with TRBJ1-2; 8 bases line up with TRBD1. V dropped 5 bases and J dropped 7; count of bases not matched to a gene: 6. Per germline, CDR1 MDHEN and CDR2 SYDVKM. This CDR3 region has 13 residues. The CDR3 reads CASSPPDRGGYTF. The CDR3 DNA reads TGTGCCAGCAGTCCGCCCGACAGGGGTGGCTACACCTTC.